The TCR beta chain described here comes from a study of T cell changes during pregnancy in multiple sclerosis. The data were produced by immunoSEQ multiplex PCR, yet TCRdb's version contains in-frame clones alone and is incomplete. This table holds under 55,000 clones, roughly 92% found once. Trimming took 8 bases from V and 1 from J; bases not matched to a gene: 7. Germline V CDR1 and CDR2: MNHNS, SASEGT. The CDR3 sequence is 15 residues long. The receptor's source is a female donor with multiple sclerosis, enrolled in a pregnancy study. Sequences were derived from CD4+ T cells from peripheral blood mononuclear cells, sampled in the third trimester of pregnancy. V usage is TRBV6-1 and J usage is TRBJ1-1; 10 bases align to TRBD1. In DNA form, the CDR3 reads TGTGCCAGCTGGGGGACAGGGGAGAGGAACACTGAAGCTTTCTTT. It yields the protein CASWGTGERNTEAFF.